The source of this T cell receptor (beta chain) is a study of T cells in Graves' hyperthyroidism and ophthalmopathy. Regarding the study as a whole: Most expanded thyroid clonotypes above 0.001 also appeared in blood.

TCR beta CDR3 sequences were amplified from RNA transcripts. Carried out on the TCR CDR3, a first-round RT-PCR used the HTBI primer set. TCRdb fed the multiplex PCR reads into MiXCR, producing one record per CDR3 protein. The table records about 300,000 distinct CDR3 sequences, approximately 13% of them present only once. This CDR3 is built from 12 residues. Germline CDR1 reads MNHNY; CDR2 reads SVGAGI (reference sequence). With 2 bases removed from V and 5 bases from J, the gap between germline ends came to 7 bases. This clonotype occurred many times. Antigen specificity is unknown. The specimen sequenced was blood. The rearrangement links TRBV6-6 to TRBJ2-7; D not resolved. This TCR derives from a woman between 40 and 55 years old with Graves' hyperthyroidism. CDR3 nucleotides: TGTGCCAGCAGTTACGAACCTAACGAGCAGTACTTC. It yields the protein CASSYEPNEQYF.